Shown below are 30 T cell receptor beta chains from a single sample sequenced in a study of technical replicates of blood from several donors. Repertoires were generated with immunoSEQ multiplex PCR, while TCRdb's copy carries only in-frame clones and drops some. Of some 85,000 clones in the sample, 96% are singletons; the top ten hold around 0.33%. Sequencing was done on a sample of T cells isolated from PBMCs. These receptors all stem from a human donor in good health.

This clone was detected only once. The chain uses TRBV10-3 and TRBJ1-1, with TRBD1 identical over 7 bases. CDR1 is ENHRY, CDR2 SYGVKD, per germline. The CDR3 totals 13 residues. V was pared by 9 bases and J by 1 base, with 5 bases of the junction left unmatched. The CDR3 DNA reads as TGTGCCATTGACAGGGCTCCGAACACTGAAGCTTTCTTT. It specifies CAIDRAPNTEAFF.

The chain carries TRBV5-1 and TRBJ2-3, with unresolved D. Trimming removed 1 base at V and 0 bases at J, with 9 bases between. CDR3 size: 15 residues. Germline V gene sequence: CDR1 SGHRS, CDR2 YFSETQ. CDR3 protein: CASSLRLGSTDTQYF. The CDR3 DNA sequence: TGCGCCAGCAGCTTGCGCCTAGGTAGCACAGATACGCAGTATTTT.

The rearrangement links TRBV5-1 to TRBJ2-7, with 8 bases aligning to TRBD2. The J segment lost 6 bases and the V segment lost 6 bases, leaving 8 bases of the junction unmatched. This CDR3 comprises 13 residues. Germline CDR1 is SGHRS and CDR2 is YFSETQ. Here the CDR3 reads CASKSDSGVEQYF. The CDR3, as DNA: TGCGCCAGCAAGAGTGATAGCGGGGTCGAGCAGTACTTC.

The V call is TRBV6-6, the J call TRBJ2-1; 7 bases line up with TRBD2. CDR1 is MNHNY and CDR2 is SVGAGI in the germline V gene (reference sequence). V gave up 7 bases and J gave up 6 bases; unmatched junction bases: 12. This CDR3 is 15 amino acids long. This chain's CDR3 is CASTESAGRFNEQFF. The CDR3 DNA is TGTGCCAGCACCGAATCAGCGGGAAGGTTCAATGAGCAGTTCTTC.

The chain carries TRBV10-3 and TRBJ2-5; 10 bases agree with TRBD2. The V gene end was trimmed by 4 bases and the J gene end by 6 bases; junction bases not matched to a gene: 8. The CDR3 loop spans 15 amino acids. Germline CDR1 and CDR2: ENHRY and SYGVKD. Written as DNA, the CDR3 is TGTGCCATCAGTGGTAGCGGGAGGCTAACAAAGACCCAGTACTTC. It specifies CAISGSGRLTKTQYF.

The rearrangement links TRBV7-8 to TRBJ2-2; 9 bases align to TRBD2. CDR1 SGHVS and CDR2 FQNEAQ come from the germline V gene. CDR3 length: 16 residues. The V segment lost 5 bases and the J segment 2 bases; nucleotides outside the gene matches: 6. CDR3 in amino acids: CASSGDSGSNTGELFF. The CDR3 DNA follows: TGTGCCAGCAGCGGAGATAGCGGGAGTAACACCGGGGAGCTGTTTTTT.

The CDR3 sequence: CASSWRAENEQYF. As DNA, the CDR3 is TGTGCCAGCAGCTGGCGGGCGGAAAACGAGCAGTACTTC. This chain links TRBV7-3 with TRBJ2-7; TRBD2 might be the D (5 bases). Between the trimmed V and J ends, which lost 4 bases and 5 bases, there was a span of 12 bases. The length of the CDR3 is 13 residues. Germline V lookup: CDR1 SGHTA, CDR2 FQGTGA.

This clone was recorded once. The chain links TRBV6-5 to TRBJ1-5; no clear D. With 4 bases removed from V and 2 bases from J, the gap between germline ends came to 12 bases. The CDR3 contains 15 residues. Germline-derived CDR1 and CDR2 are MNHEY and SVGAGI. CDR3 sequence reads: CASSLTNSGNQPQHF. The DNA of the CDR3 is TGTGCCAGCAGTTTGACAAACTCGGGCAATCAGCCCCAGCATTTT.

The chain is built from TRBV29-1 and TRBJ2-7; D might be TRBD1 (5 bases). The germline CDR1 and CDR2 sequences are SQVTM and ANQGSEA. The CDR3 contains 14 residues. V lost 3 bases and J 4 bases, leaving 16 bases between the germline ends. The CDR3 sequence: CSVDYQGSGYEQYF. The DNA for the CDR3 is TGCAGCGTTGATTACCAGGGCTCGGGTTACGAGCAGTACTTC.

The chain employs TRBV11-2 and TRBJ2-2, with 9 nucleotides matching TRBD1. CDR1 is SGHAT, CDR2 FQNNGV, per germline. V trimming: 5 bases; J trimming: 7 bases; junction bases outside the gene matches: 8. The CDR3 is 15 amino acids. As DNA, the CDR3 is TGTGCCAGCAGCCAGGGACAGGGATCCGGCGGGGAGCTGTTTTTT. This sequence encodes CASSQGQGSGGELFF.

V is TRBV25-1 and J is TRBJ2-7; D gene unclear. Germline CDR1 is MGHDK and CDR2 is SYGVNS. The ends were cut back, 6 bases at V and 7 bases at J, with 19 bases in the middle. The CDR3 loop spans 14 amino acids. In nucleotides, the CDR3 is TGTGCCAGCAGCCGTTATGGAGCCAAAGAAGAGCAGTACTTC. Encoded protein: CASSRYGAKEEQYF.

The J gene is TRBJ2-3, the V gene TRBV28; 14 bases line up with TRBD2. This CDR3 has 18 amino acids. The germline gives CDR1 MDHEN, CDR2 SYDVKM. V dropped 2 bases and J dropped 2; count of bases not matched to a gene: 6. CDR3 loop: CASSLGTSGRSFTDTQYF. For the CDR3, the DNA is TGTGCCAGCAGTTTAGGGACTAGCGGGAGAAGCTTCACAGATACGCAGTATTTT.

The rearrangement links TRBV18 to TRBJ1-3, with D unclear. CDR1 is KGHSH and CDR2 is LQKENI in the germline V gene. The CDR3 consists of 15 residues. V shed 6 bases and J shed 0 bases, with 12 bases lying between them. The CDR3 here is CASSPGEGSGNTIYF. CDR3 nucleotide sequence: TGTGCCAGCTCCCCCGGGGAAGGCTCTGGAAACACCATATATTTT.

This chain connects TRBV6-5 to TRBJ2-7; weak D call: TRBD1 (6 bases). Looked up from germline, CDR1 is MNHEY and CDR2 is SVGAGI. Trimming left V 2 bases short and J 0 bases short, with 8 bases between. The CDR3 has 14 amino acids. The CDR3, as DNA: TGTGCCAGCAGTTACAGGGGGAGCTCCTACGAGCAGTACTTC. This sequence encodes CASSYRGSSYEQYF.

The chain couples TRBV7-9 to TRBJ1-1; D unresolved. The V gene's germline CDR1 is SEHNR and CDR2 FQNEAQ (reference sequence). The germline V and J ends were trimmed by 3 bases and 1 base, with 3 bases remaining between them. This CDR3 is 12 amino acids long. The CDR3 is CASSFSNTEAFF. CDR3 bases: TGTGCCAGCAGCTTCTCGAACACTGAAGCTTTCTTT. Combining the CDR3 with reference TRBV7-9 and TRBJ1-1 gives the whole variable domain DTGVSQNPRHKITKRGQNVTFRCDPISEHNRLYWYRQTLGQGPEFLTYFQNEAQLEKSRLLSDRFSAERPKGSFSTLEIQRTEQGDSAMYLCASSFSNTEAFFGQGTRLTVV.

This chain links TRBV27 with TRBJ2-7, with D perhaps matching TRBD2 (5 bases). The CDR3 has 15 residues. The germline gives CDR1 MNHEY, CDR2 SMNVEV (reference sequence). Trimming pared 6 bases from V and 4 bases from J, leaving 19 bases between. The CDR3 protein is CASSEWVGGRYEQYF. DNA of the CDR3: TGTGCCAGCAGCGAATGGGTCGGAGGCCGGTACGAGCAGTACTTC.

The chain uses TRBV6-6 and TRBJ1-4; 7 bases agree with TRBD1. The CDR3 is 14 residues long. The trim removed 8 bases at V and 5 bases at J, leaving 8 bases unmatched. Germline loops: CDR1 MNHNY, CDR2 SVGAGI (reference sequence). DNA of the CDR3: TGTGCCAGCTTGGAGGTACAGGGGAATGAAAAACTGTTTTTT. Amino acid sequence: CASLEVQGNEKLFF.

This chain uses TRBV2 with TRBJ1-1; unclear D gene. The CDR3 is 13 residues long. CDR1 and CDR2 (germline): SNHLY, FYNNEI. Trimming cost V 5 bases and J 1 base, with 8 bases left between them. The CDR3 DNA reads TGTGCCAGCAGTAACAGCCAGAACACTGAAGCTTTCTTT. It translates to CASSNSQNTEAFF.

The chain carries TRBV11-2 and TRBJ2-1, with D perhaps TRBD2 (6 bases). This CDR3 is 15 amino acids long. The germline gives CDR1 SGHAT, CDR2 FQNNGV. V lost 0 bases and J lost 0, with 6 bases in between. CDR3 loop: CASSLDGSSYNEQFF. The DNA for the CDR3 is TGTGCCAGCAGCTTAGACGGGAGCTCCTACAATGAGCAGTTCTTC.

CDR3 in amino acids: CASSLQGGEQFF. In DNA, the CDR3 is TGTGCCAGCAGCCTACAGGGTGGTGAGCAGTTCTTC. V is TRBV25-1 and J is TRBJ2-1; perhaps TRBD1 as D (6 bases). This CDR3 contains 12 residues. Per the germline V gene, CDR1 is MGHDK and CDR2 is SYGVNS. The V gene lost 6 bases and the J gene lost 9 bases, with 12 bases spanning the gap. The full variable domain, with the rest looked up from reference TRBV25-1 and TRBJ2-1, is EADIYQTPRYLVIGTGKKITLECSQTMGHDKMYWYQQDPGMELHLIHYSYGVNSTEKGDLSSESTVSRIRTEHFPLTLESARPSHTSQYLCASSLQGGEQFFGPGTRLTVL.

The chain recombines TRBV18 with TRBJ1-5; D gene ambiguous. Trimming took off 4 bases at V and 1 base at J, with 8 bases between the two ends. Per the germline V gene, CDR1 is KGHSH and CDR2 is LQKENI. The length of the CDR3 is 14 residues. The CDR3 sequence is CASSREMSNQPQHF. As DNA, the CDR3 is TGTGCCAGCTCACGAGAAATGAGCAATCAGCCCCAGCATTTT.

The chain is built from TRBV27 and TRBJ2-3, with 10 bases matching TRBD1. The length of the CDR3 is 15 residues. Germline CDR1 reads MNHEY; CDR2 reads SMNVEV (reference sequence). Germline trimming cut 1 base from V and 4 bases from J; bases unmatched to any gene: 2. CDR3 loop: CASSLLGQGPDTQYF. CDR3 sequence (DNA): TGTGCCAGCAGTTTATTGGGACAGGGGCCAGATACGCAGTATTTT.

This chain uses TRBV29-1 with TRBJ1-1; TRBD1 agrees at 10 bases. This CDR3 is 15 amino acids long. Looked up from germline, CDR1 is SQVTM and CDR2 is ANQGSEA. The V and J ends lost 4 bases and 4 bases, in that order; junction bases with no gene match: 9. CDR3 nucleotide sequence: TGCAGCGTTGGTTCGCTGACAGGGGGCATCACTGAAGCTTTCTTT. It yields the protein CSVGSLTGGITEAFF.

This clone was observed once. The J gene is TRBJ1-3, the V gene TRBV5-8, with TRBD1 matching 10 bases. V lost 7 bases, J lost 4 bases, and 8 bases stayed unmatched. CDR1 is SGHTS and CDR2 is YDEGEE in the germline V gene. CDR3 length: 15 residues. Here the CDR3 reads CASEDRGQAGNTIYF. The CDR3, as DNA: TGTGCCAGCGAAGACAGGGGGCAGGCGGGAAACACCATATATTTT.

The chain links TRBV6-1 to TRBJ2-1; 12 nucleotides match TRBD2. The CDR3 has 15 residues. V lost 2 bases to trimming and J lost 4 bases; unmatched junction nucleotides: 0. Germline lookup yields CDR1 MNHNS and CDR2 SASEGT. In DNA form, the CDR3 reads TGTGCCAGCAGTGAACTAGCGGGAGGGTACAATGAGCAGTTCTTC. This codes for CASSELAGGYNEQFF.

The V call is TRBV19, the J call TRBJ2-1, with D possibly TRBD2 on 7 matching bases. The V gene lost 5 bases and the J gene lost 8 bases, with 19 bases spanning the gap. CDR1 is LNHDA, CDR2 SQIVND, per germline (reference sequence). The CDR3 totals 15 residues. The CDR3 region is CASSSLGGGGDEQFF. CDR3 DNA sequence: TGTGCCAGTAGTTCCCTCGGAGGGGGAGGGGATGAGCAGTTCTTC.

The gene calls are TRBV6-5 and TRBJ2-7; 7 nucleotides match TRBD1. This CDR3 region has 12 residues. V lost 7 bases, J lost 7 bases, and 7 bases stayed unmatched. Germline-derived CDR1 and CDR2 are MNHEY and SVGAGI. The CDR3 region has the DNA TGTGCCAGCACATCGACAGGGTTAGAGCAGTACTTC. Amino acids: CASTSTGLEQYF.

The CDR3 DNA follows: TGTGCCAGCAGCATCCGGGACAGGGGGCTCAATGAGCAGTTCTTC. Protein sequence: CASSIRDRGLNEQFF. V gene TRBV9 combines with J gene TRBJ2-1; TRBD1 matches 12 bases. Germline V gene lookup returns CDR1 SGDLS and CDR2 YYNGEE. J was trimmed by 6 bases and V by 4 bases; bases with no gene match: 5. This CDR3 is built from 15 residues.

The V and J genes are TRBV4-1 and TRBJ2-2; 10 positions agree with TRBD2. Germline V gene sequence: CDR1 MGHRA, CDR2 YSYEKL. After removal of 6 bases from V and 4 bases from J, the junction contained 5 bases not matched to a gene. CDR3 size: 15 residues. This CDR3 reads CASRAGTSVTGELFF. The CDR3 coding sequence is TGCGCCAGCAGGGCCGGGACTAGCGTCACCGGGGAGCTGTTTTTT.

As for this clone: Compared with germline, one end of the junction differs, possibly owing to a read error. This chain uses TRBV7-7 with TRBJ1-5; the D is unclear. The CDR3 extends over 13 amino acids. The germline V gene has CDR1 SSHAT and CDR2 FNYEAQ (reference sequence). The CDR3 sequence is CASSVTRGRPQHF. The CDR3 DNA follows: TGTGCTAGCAGCGTAACGCGCGGGAGGCCCCAGCATTTT.